What follows are 8 T cell receptor beta chains derived from one specimen sequenced in a study of CD8 T cells in ankylosing spondylitis. Using its own MiXCR run on the 5' RACE reads, TCRdb lists one record per CDR3 protein. The sample records more than 150,000 distinct CDR3 sequences, around 13% being singletons. Sequencing was done on a sample of blood, either unsorted or a sorted T cell fraction (not recorded which). These receptors came from a male donor with ankylosing spondylitis or in good health (not recorded which).

This clonotype showed up just a few times. The V and J genes are TRBV12-3 or TRBV12-4 and TRBJ1-2; TRBD1 is a possible D gene (5 bases). The CDR3 has 13 amino acids. V shed 7 bases and J shed 4 bases, with 13 bases lying between them. Here the CDR3 reads CASTLIGGYGYTF. The DNA of the CDR3 is TGTGCCAGCACCCTAATCGGGGGCTATGGCTACACCTTC.

Only a few counts were recorded for this clonotype. The chain carries TRBV12-3 or TRBV12-4 and TRBJ1-5; weak D call: TRBD1 (5 bases). Trimming took 6 bases from V and 0 from J, leaving 12 bases between them. The CDR3 length is 15 residues. CDR3 sequence (DNA): TGTGCCAGCAGCTTGGGGGGGTATAGCAATCAGCCCCAGCATTTT. Translating gives CASSLGGYSNQPQHF.

The sample holds many counts of this clonotype. The chain has TRBV9 and TRBJ1-1; 7 bases line up with TRBD1. The CDR3 totals 14 residues. V shed 5 bases, J shed 1 base, and the junction held 5 bases outside the gene matches. Germline V gene sequence: CDR1 SGDLS, CDR2 YYNGEE. The CDR3 loop is CASSSGTENTEAFF. The CDR3 DNA is TGTGCCAGCAGTTCCGGGACAGAGAACACTGAAGCTTTCTTT.

This clonotype was observed a handful of times. This chain connects TRBV7-6 to TRBJ2-5, with TRBD2 matching over 9 bases. Germline assignment: CDR1 SGHVS and CDR2 FNYEAQ. V lost 4 bases, J lost 5 bases, and 11 bases stayed unmatched. This CDR3 spans 16 amino acids. Written as DNA, the CDR3 is TGTGCCAGCAGCTCGTCCGGGACTAGCCGTTTCGAGACCCAGTACTTC. Translated, it gives CASSSSGTSRFETQYF.

The J gene is TRBJ2-5, the V gene TRBV2; D not certain. Germline CDR1 is SNHLY and CDR2 is FYNNEI. Trimming removed 7 bases from V and 5 bases from J, with 11 bases in between. The CDR3 is 12 residues long. CDR3 residues: CASIEERETQYF. As DNA, the CDR3 is TGTGCCAGCATAGAAGAACGGGAGACCCAGTACTTC. Full variable domain (rest looked up from reference TRBV2 and TRBJ2-5): EPEVTQTPSHQVTQMGQEVILRCVPISNHLYFYWYRQILGQKVEFLVSFYNNEISEKSEIFDDQFSVERPDGSNFTLKIRSTKLEDSAMYFCASIEERETQYFGPGTRLLVL.

This clonotype appeared a few times. This chain links TRBV5-1 with TRBJ2-7; D might be TRBD2 (5 bases). This CDR3 is built from 15 residues. Germline loops: CDR1 SGHRS, CDR2 YFSETQ. V was pared by 0 bases and J by 2 bases, with 12 bases between. The CDR3 is CASSLEGGPTYEQYF. In DNA, the CDR3 is TGCGCCAGCAGCTTGGAAGGAGGACCGACCTACGAGCAGTACTTC.

The gene calls are TRBV9 and TRBJ2-2, with D possibly being TRBD2 (6 bases). CDR1 SGDLS and CDR2 YYNGEE come from the germline V gene. The CDR3 consists of 16 residues. V was pared by 0 bases and J by 4 bases, with 13 bases between. CDR3 coding DNA: TGTGCCAGCAGCGTAGCTCTTCGGGAGAGCACCGGGGAGCTGTTTTTT. It yields the protein CASSVALRESTGELFF. Full variable domain (missing parts from reference TRBV9 and TRBJ2-2): DSGVTQTPKHLITATGQRVTLRCSPRSGDLSVYWYQQSLDQGLQFLIQYYNGEERAKGNILERFSAQQFPDLHSELNLSSLELGDSALYFCASSVALRESTGELFFGEGSRLTVL.

The rearrangement uses TRBV14 and TRBJ1-2; 7 nucleotides align to TRBD1. The germline V gene encodes CDR1 SGHDN and CDR2 FVKESK. The CDR3 extends over 15 amino acids. The J segment lost 4 bases and the V segment lost 2 bases, leaving 7 bases of the junction unmatched. CDR3 loop: CASSQLPGQSYGYTF. Here the CDR3 DNA reads TGTGCCAGCAGCCAACTACCGGGACAGAGCTATGGCTACACCTTC.